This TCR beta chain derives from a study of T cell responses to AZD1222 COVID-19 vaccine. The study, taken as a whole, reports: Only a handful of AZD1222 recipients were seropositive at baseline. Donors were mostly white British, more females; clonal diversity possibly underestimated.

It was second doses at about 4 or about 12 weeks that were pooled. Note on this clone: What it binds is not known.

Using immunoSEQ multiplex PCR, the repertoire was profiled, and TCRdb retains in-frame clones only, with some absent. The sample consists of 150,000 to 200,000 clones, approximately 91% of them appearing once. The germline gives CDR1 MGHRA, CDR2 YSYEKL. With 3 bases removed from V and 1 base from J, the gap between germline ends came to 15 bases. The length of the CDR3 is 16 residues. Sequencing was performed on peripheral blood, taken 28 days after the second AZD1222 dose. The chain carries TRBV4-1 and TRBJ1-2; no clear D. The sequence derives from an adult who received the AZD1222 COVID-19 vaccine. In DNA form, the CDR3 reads TGCGCCAGCAGCCAGGCCGGACGGAGGATTAACTATGGCTACACCTTC. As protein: CASSQAGRRINYGYTF.